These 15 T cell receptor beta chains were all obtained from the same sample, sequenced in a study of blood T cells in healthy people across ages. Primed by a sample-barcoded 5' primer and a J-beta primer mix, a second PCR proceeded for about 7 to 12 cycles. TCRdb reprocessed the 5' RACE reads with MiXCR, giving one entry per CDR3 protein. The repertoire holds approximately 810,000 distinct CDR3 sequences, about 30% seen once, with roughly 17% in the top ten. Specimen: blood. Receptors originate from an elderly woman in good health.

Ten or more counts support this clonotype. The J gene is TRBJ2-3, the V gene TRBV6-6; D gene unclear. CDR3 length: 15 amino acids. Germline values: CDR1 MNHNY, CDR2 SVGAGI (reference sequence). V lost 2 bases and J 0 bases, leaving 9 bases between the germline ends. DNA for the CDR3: TGTGCCAGCAGTTACGAACGGCCTAGCACAGATACGCAGTATTTT. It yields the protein CASSYERPSTDTQYF.

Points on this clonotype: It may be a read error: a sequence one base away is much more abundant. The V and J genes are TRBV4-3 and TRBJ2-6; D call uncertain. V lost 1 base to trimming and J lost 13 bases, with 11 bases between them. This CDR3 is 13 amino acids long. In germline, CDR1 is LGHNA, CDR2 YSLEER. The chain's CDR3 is CASSQGRWEVLTF. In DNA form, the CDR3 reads TGCGCCAGCAGCCAAGGGAGATGGGAAGTCCTGACTTTC.

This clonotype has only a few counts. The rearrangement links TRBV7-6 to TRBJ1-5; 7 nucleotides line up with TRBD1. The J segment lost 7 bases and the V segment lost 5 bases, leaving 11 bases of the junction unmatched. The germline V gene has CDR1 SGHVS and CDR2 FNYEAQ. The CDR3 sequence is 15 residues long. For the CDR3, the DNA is TGTGCCAGCAGCCTGACAGGGCAAACAGGGCAGCCCCAGCATTTT. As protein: CASSLTGQTGQPQHF. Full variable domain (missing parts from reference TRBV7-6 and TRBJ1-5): GAGVSQSPRYKVTKRGQDVALRCDPISGHVSLYWYRQALGQGPEFLTYFNYEAQQDKSGLPNDRFSAERPEGSISTLTIQRTEQRDSAMYRCASSLTGQTGQPQHFGDGTRLSIL.

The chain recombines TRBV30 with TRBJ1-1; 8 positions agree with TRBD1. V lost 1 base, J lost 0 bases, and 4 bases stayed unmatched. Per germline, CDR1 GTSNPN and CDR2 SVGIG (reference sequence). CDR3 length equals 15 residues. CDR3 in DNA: TGTGCCTGGAGTGAAGGGACAGGCCTGAACACTGAAGCTTTCTTT. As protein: CAWSEGTGLNTEAFF.

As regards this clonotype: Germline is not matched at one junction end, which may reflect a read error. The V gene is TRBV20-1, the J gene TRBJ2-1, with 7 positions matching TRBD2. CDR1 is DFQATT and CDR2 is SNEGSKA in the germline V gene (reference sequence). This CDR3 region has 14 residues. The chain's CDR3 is CSAVPGGNSYERFF. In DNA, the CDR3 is TGCAGTGCCGTCCCGGGAGGTAACTCCTACGAGCGGTTCTTC.

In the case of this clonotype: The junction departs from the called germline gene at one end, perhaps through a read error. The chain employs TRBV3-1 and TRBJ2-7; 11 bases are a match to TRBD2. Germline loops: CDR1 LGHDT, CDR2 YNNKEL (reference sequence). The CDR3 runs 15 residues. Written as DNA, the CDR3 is TGTGCCAGCAGCCATACCGGGACTAGCGGCTACGAGCGGTACTTC. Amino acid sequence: CASSHTGTSGYERYF.

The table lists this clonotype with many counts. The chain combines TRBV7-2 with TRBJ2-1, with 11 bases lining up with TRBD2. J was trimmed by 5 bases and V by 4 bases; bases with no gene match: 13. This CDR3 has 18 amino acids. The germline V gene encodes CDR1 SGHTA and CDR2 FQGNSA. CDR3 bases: TGTGCCAGCAGCTATACTAGCGGGGGATCTGGTTTTAACAATGAGCAGTTCTTC. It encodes CASSYTSGGSGFNNEQFF.

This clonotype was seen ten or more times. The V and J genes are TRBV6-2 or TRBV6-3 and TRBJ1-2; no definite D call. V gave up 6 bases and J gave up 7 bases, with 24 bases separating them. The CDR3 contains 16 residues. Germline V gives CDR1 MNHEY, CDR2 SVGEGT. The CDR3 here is CASSPFPGRDTPGYTF. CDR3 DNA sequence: TGTGCCAGCAGCCCTTTTCCAGGACGGGATACTCCTGGCTACACCTTC.

CDR3 loop: CASSLYRFYEQYF. The DNA of the CDR3 is TGTGCCAGCAGCCTCTATAGGTTCTACGAGCAGTACTTC. This sequence joins TRBV7-2 and TRBJ2-4; no definite D call. TRBJ2-7 explains the end of the DNA better; the J call may be wrong. CDR1 and CDR2 from the germline V gene are SGHTA and FQGNSA. The CDR3 runs to 13 residues.

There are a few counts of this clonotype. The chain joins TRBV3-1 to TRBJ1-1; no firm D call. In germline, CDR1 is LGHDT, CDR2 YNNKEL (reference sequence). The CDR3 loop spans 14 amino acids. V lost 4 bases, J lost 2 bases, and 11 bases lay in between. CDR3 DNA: TGTGCCAGCAGCCCCGCGTTGATCAACACTGAAGCTTTCTTT. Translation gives CASSPALINTEAFF.

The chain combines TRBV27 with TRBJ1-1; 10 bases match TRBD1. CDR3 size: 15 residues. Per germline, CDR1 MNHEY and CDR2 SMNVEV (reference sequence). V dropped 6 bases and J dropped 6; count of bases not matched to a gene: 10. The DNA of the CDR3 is TGTGCCAGCAGACTGGGACAGGGGTTGATCGCTGAAGCTTTCTTT. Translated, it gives CASRLGQGLIAEAFF.

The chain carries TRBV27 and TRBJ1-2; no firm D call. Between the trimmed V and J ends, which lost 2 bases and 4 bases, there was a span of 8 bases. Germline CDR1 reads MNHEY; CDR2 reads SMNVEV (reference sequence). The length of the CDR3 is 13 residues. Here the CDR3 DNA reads TGTGCCAGCAGTTTAACAGCCTTCTATGGCTACACCTTC. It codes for CASSLTAFYGYTF.

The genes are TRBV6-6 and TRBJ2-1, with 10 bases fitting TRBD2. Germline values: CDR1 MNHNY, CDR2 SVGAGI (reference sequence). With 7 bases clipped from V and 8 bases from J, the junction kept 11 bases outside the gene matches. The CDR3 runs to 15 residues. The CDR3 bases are TGTGCCAGCATGCCTAGCGGGGGTCCTTCGGATGAGCAGTTCTTC. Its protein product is CASMPSGGPSDEQFF.

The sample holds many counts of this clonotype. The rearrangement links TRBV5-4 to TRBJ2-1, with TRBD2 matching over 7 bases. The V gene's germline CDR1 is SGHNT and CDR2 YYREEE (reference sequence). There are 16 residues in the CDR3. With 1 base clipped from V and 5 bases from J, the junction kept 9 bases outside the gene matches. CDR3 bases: TGTGCCAGCAGCTTGTCATACGGGGGGAAAAACAATGAGCAGTTCTTC. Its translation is CASSLSYGGKNNEQFF. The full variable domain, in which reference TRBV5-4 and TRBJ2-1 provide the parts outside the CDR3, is ETGVTQSPTHLIKTRGQQVTLRCSSQSGHNTVSWYQQALGQGPQFIFQYYREEENGRGNFPPRFSGLQFPNYSSELNVNALELDDSALYLCASSLSYGGKNNEQFFGPGTRLTVL.

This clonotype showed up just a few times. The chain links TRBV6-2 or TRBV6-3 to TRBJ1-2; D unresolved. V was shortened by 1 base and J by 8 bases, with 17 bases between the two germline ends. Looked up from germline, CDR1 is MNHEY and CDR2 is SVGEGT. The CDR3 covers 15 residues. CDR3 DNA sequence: TGTGCCAGCAGTTACTTGTCGGCCTATTTGGGAGGCTACACCTTC. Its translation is CASSYLSAYLGGYTF.